This TCR beta chain comes out of a study of shared clonotypes between healthy human individuals. This CDR3 comprises 14 residues. Germline CDR1 LNHDA, CDR2 SQIVND (reference sequence). Trimming shortened V by 3 bases and J by 5 bases, and 8 bases separated the two germline ends. It was into CD45RA+ naive and CD45RA-negative memory subsets that the CD4+ cells were split. Comment on this clone: Its target is unknown.

Study findings and constraints: A handful of donors showed sharing of roughly 5% of naive CD4 clonotypes.

Original data processing: ImmunoSEQ gave junction-only sequences without quality scores, so filtering differed. Measured with immunoSEQ multiplex PCR; TCRdb has only the in-frame clones, and not every one. V, J and clone size were drawn from that table, and D and trimming were deduced from the DNA. There are 300,000 to 350,000 clones in the sample; over 70% occur only once, and under 11% lies in the top ten. The chain couples TRBV19 to TRBJ1-6, with unresolved D. This clonotype was obtained from a man aged 30 to 39 in good health. The sample comprised memory CD4+ T cells sorted from blood. Sample subset: CD45RA-negative fraction. In DNA, the CDR3 is TGTGCCAGTAGTATTGTCAACAATAATTCACCCCTCCACTTT. This codes for CASSIVNNNSPLHF.